This T cell receptor (beta chain) was recorded in a study of vaccination effects on CD4 cells after COVID-19. This CDR3 comprises 16 residues. V dropped 4 bases and J dropped 4 bases, with 14 bases sitting between them. In germline, CDR1 is LGHNA, CDR2 YNFKEQ. Isolation of CD4+ T cells took place after around 10 days of culture. Testing of the vaccine recipients showed negative nucleocapsid antibodies and no prior SARS-CoV-2 infection. Profiling relied on immunoSEQ multiplex PCR, and the TCRdb table lists in-frame clones only, not all of them. The sample has tens of thousands of clones; around 67% are singletons. With regard to this clone: Antigen specificity is unknown.

The chain uses TRBV4-2 and TRBJ1-6, with D unclear. The TCR comes from a human donor who received a COVID-19 vaccine. The sequenced sample was CD4+ T cells from PBMCs cultured without peptide, obtained before COVID-19 vaccination. The CDR3 here is CASSPLGREYNSPLHF. Here the CDR3 DNA reads TGTGCCAGCAGCCCCCTTGGCCGGGAATATAATTCACCCCTCCACTTT.